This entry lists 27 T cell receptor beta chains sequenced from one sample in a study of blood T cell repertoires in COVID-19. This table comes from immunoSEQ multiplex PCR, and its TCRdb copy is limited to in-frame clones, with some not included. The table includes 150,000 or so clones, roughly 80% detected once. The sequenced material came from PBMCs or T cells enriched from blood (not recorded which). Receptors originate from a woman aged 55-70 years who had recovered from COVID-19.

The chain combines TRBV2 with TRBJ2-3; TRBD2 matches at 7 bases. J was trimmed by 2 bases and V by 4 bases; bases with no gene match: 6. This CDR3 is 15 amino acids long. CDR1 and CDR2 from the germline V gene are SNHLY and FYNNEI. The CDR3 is CASSVQRGITDTQYF. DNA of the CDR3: TGTGCCAGCAGTGTTCAGCGGGGTATCACAGATACGCAGTATTTT.

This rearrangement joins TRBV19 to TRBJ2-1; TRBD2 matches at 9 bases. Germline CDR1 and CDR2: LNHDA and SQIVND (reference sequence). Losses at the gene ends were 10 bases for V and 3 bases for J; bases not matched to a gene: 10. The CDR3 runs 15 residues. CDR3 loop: CATGGASGVYNEQFF. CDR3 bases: TGTGCCACCGGCGGGGCTAGCGGGGTCTACAATGAGCAGTTCTTC.

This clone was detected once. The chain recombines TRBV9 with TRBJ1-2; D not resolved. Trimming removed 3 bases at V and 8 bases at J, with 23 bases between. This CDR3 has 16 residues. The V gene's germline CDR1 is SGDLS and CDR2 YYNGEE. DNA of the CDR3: TGTGCCAGCAGCGCCTGGAGGGATTGGGGAGTGGGGGGCTACACCTTC. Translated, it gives CASSAWRDWGVGGYTF.

The CDR3 region is CASSIRGVDEQYF. The CDR3 DNA reads as TGTGCCAGTAGTATCAGGGGAGTCGACGAGCAGTACTTC. The J gene is TRBJ2-7, the V gene TRBV19; TRBD1 might be the D (6 bases). Germline V CDR1 and CDR2: LNHDA, SQIVND (reference sequence). The length of the CDR3 is 13 residues. Trimming pared 3 bases from V and 5 bases from J, leaving 11 bases between.

The CDR3, as DNA: TGTGCCAGCACATGGGGCAACACTGAAGCTTTCTTT. Protein: CASTWGNTEAFF. The gene calls are TRBV2 and TRBJ1-1, with D tentatively TRBD1 (5 bases). Trimming cost V 7 bases and J 2 bases, with 8 bases left between them. The germline V gene has CDR1 SNHLY and CDR2 FYNNEI. The CDR3 runs to 12 residues. Supplemented by reference TRBV2 and TRBJ1-1, the full variable domain reads EPEVTQTPSHQVTQMGQEVILRCVPISNHLYFYWYRQILGQKVEFLVSFYNNEISEKSEIFDDQFSVERPDGSNFTLKIRSTKLEDSAMYFCASTWGNTEAFFGQGTRLTVV.

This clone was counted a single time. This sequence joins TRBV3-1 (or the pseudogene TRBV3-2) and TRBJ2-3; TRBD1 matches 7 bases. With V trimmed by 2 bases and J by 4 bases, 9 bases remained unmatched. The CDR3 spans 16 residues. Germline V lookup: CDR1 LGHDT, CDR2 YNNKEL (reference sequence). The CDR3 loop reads CASSQTRWQGADTQYF. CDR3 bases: TGTGCCAGCAGCCAAACCCGGTGGCAGGGGGCAGATACGCAGTATTTT.

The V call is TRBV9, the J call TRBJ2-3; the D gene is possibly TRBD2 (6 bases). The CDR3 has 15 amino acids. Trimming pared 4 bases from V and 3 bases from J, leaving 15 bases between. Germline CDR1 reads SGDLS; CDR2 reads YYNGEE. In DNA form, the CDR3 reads TGTGCCAGCAGCTATACTGGGGGGACGACAGATACGCAGTATTTT. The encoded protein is CASSYTGGTTDTQYF.

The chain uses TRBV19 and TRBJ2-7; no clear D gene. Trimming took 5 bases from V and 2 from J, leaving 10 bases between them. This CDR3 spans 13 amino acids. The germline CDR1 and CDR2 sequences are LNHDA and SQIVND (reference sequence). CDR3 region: CASSLTDTYEQYF. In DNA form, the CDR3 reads TGTGCCAGTAGTCTCACAGATACCTACGAGCAGTACTTC.

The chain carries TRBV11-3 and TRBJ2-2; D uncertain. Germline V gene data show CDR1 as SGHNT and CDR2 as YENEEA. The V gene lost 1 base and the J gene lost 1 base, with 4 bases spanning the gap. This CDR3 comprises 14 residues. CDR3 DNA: TGTGCCAGCAGCTTAGGAGGGAACACCGGGGAGCTGTTTTTT. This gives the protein CASSLGGNTGELFF.

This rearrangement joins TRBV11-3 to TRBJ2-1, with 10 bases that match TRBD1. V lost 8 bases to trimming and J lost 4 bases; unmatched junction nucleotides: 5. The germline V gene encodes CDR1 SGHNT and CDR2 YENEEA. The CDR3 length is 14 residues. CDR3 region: CASQRDRGYNEQFF. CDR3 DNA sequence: TGTGCCAGCCAACGGGACAGGGGATACAATGAGCAGTTCTTC.

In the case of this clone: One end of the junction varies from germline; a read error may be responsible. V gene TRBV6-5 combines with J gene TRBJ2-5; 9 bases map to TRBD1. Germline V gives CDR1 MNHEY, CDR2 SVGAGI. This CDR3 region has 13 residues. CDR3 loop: CASSSPGQGTMNF. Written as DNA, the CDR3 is TGTGCCAGCAGTTCCCCGGGACAGGGTACCATGAACTTC.

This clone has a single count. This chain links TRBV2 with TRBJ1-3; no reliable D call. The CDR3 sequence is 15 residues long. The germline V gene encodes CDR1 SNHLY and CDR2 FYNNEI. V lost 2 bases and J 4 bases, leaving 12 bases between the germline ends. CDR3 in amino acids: CASSEIPGAGNTIYF. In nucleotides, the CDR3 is TGTGCCAGCAGTGAAATCCCGGGAGCGGGAAACACCATATATTTT.

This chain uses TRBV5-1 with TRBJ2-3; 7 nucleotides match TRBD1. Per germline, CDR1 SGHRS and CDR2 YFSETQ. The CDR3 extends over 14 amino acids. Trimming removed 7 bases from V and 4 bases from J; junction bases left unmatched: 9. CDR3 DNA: TGCGCCAGCTATCCTAGACAGGGACCAGATACGCAGTATTTT. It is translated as CASYPRQGPDTQYF.

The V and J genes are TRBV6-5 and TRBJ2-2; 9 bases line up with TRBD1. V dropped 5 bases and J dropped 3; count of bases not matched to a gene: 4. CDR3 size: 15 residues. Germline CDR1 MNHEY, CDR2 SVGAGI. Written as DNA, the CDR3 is TGTGCCAGCAGTCTCCGGGACAGGGACACCGGGGAGCTGTTTTTT. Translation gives CASSLRDRDTGELFF.

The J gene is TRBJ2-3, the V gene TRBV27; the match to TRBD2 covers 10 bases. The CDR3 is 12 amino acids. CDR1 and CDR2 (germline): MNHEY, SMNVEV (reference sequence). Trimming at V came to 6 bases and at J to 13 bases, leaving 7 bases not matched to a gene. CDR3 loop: CASRRTGTSEYF. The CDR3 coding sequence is TGTGCCAGCAGACGTACCGGGACTAGCGAGTATTTT.

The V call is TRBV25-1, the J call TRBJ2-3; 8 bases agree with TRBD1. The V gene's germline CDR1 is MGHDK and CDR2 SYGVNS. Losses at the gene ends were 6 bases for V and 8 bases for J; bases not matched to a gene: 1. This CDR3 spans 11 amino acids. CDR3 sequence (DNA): TGTGCCAGCAGCACAGGGGGTACGCAGTATTTT. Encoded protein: CASSTGGTQYF.

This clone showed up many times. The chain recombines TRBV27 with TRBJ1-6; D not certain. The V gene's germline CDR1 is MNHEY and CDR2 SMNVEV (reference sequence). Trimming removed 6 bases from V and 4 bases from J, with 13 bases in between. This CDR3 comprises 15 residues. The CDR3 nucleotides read TGTGCCAGCAGCTTCCCGAGGCGATATAATTCACCCCTCCACTTT. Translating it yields CASSFPRRYNSPLHF.

This chain's CDR3 is CASSLVGAGQPTGANVLTF. The CDR3, as DNA: TGTGCCAGCAGCTTAGTCGGAGCGGGGCAACCTACTGGGGCCAACGTCCTGACTTTC. The chain joins TRBV7-2 to TRBJ2-6, with 7 bases lining up with TRBD2. Per germline, CDR1 SGHTA and CDR2 FQGNSA. After removal of 1 base from V and 2 bases from J, the junction contained 11 bases not matched to a gene. CDR3 length: 19 residues. Using reference TRBV7-2 and TRBJ2-6 for the parts outside the CDR3, the full variable domain is GAGVSQSPSNKVTEKGKDVELRCDPISGHTALYWYRQSLGQGLEFLIYFQGNSAPDKSGLPSDRFSAERTGGSVSTLTIQRTQQEDSAVYLCASSLVGAGQPTGANVLTFGAGSRLTVL.

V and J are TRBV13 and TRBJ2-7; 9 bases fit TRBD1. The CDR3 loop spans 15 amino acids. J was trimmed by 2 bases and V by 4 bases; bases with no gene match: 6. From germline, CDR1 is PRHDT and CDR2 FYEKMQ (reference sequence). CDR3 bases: TGTGCCAGCAGCTCAAGTGGGGACAGGGCCTACGAGCAGTACTTC. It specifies CASSSSGDRAYEQYF.

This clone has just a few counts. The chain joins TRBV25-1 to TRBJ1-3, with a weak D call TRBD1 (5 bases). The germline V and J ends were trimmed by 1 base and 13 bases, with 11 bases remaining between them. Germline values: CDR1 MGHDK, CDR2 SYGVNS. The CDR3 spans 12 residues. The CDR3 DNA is TGTGCCAGCAGTGAATCGCAGGGAGGAATATATTTT. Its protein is CASSESQGGIYF. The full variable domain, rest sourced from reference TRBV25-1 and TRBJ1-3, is EADIYQTPRYLVIGTGKKITLECSQTMGHDKMYWYQQDPGMELHLIHYSYGVNSTEKGDLSSESTVSRIRTEHFPLTLESARPSHTSQYLCASSESQGGIYFGEGSWLTVV.

The CDR3 loop reads CASRKRGQKETQYF. For the CDR3, the DNA is TGTGCCAGCAGGAAGAGGGGACAGAAAGAGACCCAGTACTTC. The chain couples TRBV6-5 to TRBJ2-5, with 7 bases that match TRBD1. Germline CDR1 reads MNHEY; CDR2 reads SVGAGI. The CDR3 is 14 amino acids. V lost 6 bases and J lost 3; bases outside the gene matches: 7.

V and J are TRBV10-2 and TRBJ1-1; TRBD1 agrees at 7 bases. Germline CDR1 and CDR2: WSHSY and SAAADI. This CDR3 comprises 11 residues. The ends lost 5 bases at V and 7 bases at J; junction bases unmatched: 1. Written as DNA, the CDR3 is TGCGCCAGCAGTCGGGACAGTGAAGCTTTCTTT. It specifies CASSRDSEAFF.

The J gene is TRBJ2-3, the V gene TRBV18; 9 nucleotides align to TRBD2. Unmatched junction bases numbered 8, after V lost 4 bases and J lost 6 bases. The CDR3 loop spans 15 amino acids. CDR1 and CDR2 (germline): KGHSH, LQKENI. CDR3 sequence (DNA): TGTGCCAGCTCACTGGCGGGAGGGGAGTCGGATACGCAGTATTTT. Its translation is CASSLAGGESDTQYF.

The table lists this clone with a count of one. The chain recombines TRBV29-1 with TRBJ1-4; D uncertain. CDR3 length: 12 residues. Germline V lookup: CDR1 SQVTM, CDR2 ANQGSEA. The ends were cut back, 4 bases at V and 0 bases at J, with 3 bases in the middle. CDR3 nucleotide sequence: TGCAGCGTTGGCGCAACTAATGAAAAACTGTTTTTT. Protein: CSVGATNEKLFF.

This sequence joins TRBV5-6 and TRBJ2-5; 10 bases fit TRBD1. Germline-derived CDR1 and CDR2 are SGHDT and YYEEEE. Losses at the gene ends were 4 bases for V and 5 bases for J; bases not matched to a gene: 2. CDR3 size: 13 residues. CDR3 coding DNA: TGTGCCAGCAGCCGGACAGGGGGGGAGACCCAGTACTTC. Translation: CASSRTGGETQYF. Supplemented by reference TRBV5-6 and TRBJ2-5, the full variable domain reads DAGVTQSPTHLIKTRGQQVTLRCSPKSGHDTVSWYQQALGQGPQFIFQYYEEEERQRGNFPDRFSGHQFPNYSSELNVNALLLGDSALYLCASSRTGGETQYFGPGTRLLVL.

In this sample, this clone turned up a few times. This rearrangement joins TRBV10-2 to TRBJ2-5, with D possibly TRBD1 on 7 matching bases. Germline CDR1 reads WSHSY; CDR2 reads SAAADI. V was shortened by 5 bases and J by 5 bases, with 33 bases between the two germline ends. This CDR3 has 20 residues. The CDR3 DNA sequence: TGCGCCAGCAGTCCGACGCCCGTGTCAGGGGGGTTTAGGGTCGCGGAGACCCAGTACTTC. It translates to CASSPTPVSGGFRVAETQYF.

Here the CDR3 DNA reads TGTGCCACCAGTGCCCTGTCTCTAGCGGGGGGGCATGAGCAGTTCTTC. Protein sequence: CATSALSLAGGHEQFF. The chain has TRBV24-1 and TRBJ2-1; 12 positions match TRBD2. The CDR3 loop spans 16 amino acids. Germline CDR1 and CDR2: KGHDR and SFDVKD. J lost 8 bases, V lost 5 bases, and 9 bases had no gene match.